Shown below are 7 T cell receptor beta chains from a single sample sequenced in a study of cytomegalovirus exposure and HLA in healthy donors. The PCR was carried out with 60 Vbeta primers and 13 Jbeta primers. Here immunoSEQ multiplex PCR was the method, and the copy in TCRdb shows in-frame clones only, minus some. The table shows more than 95,000 clones, with 83% occurring only once. Sequencing was carried out using PBMCs. The receptors stem from a woman in her thirties or forties in good health and CMV-seropositive.

The chain couples TRBV7-9 to TRBJ2-5; tentatively, D is TRBD2 (5 bases). CDR3 length equals 15 residues. Trimming pared 0 bases from V and 0 bases from J, leaving 8 bases between. CDR1 is SEHNR and CDR2 is FQNEAQ in the germline V gene (reference sequence). The CDR3 here is CASSLASVYQETQYF. The CDR3 DNA reads TGTGCCAGCAGCTTAGCTAGCGTGTACCAAGAGACCCAGTACTTC.

The chain is built from TRBV7-8 and TRBJ1-5; TRBD1 matches at 11 bases. J was trimmed by 5 bases and V by 3 bases; bases with no gene match: 9. The CDR3 covers 17 residues. In germline, CDR1 is SGHVS, CDR2 FQNEAQ. For the CDR3, the DNA is TGTGCCAGCAGCTTTTGGACAGGGGGCAGAGGGGATCAGCCCCAGCATTTT. It yields the protein CASSFWTGGRGDQPQHF. Full variable domain (outside the CDR3, taken from reference TRBV7-8 and TRBJ1-5): GAGVSQSPRYKVAKRGQDVALRCDPISGHVSLFWYQQALGQGPEFLTYFQNEAQLDKSGLPSDRFFAERPEGSVSTLKIQRTQQEDSAVYLCASSFWTGGRGDQPQHFGDGTRLSIL.

This rearrangement joins TRBV13 to TRBJ1-2, with a weak D call TRBD1 (6 bases). This CDR3 has 13 amino acids. Germline CDR1 reads PRHDT; CDR2 reads FYEKMQ (reference sequence). Trimming pared 0 bases from V and 7 bases from J, leaving 9 bases between. CDR3 loop: CASSLGGGAGYTF. CDR3 in DNA: TGTGCCAGCAGCTTAGGTGGGGGGGCTGGCTACACCTTC. The full variable domain, rest sourced from reference TRBV13 and TRBJ1-2, is AAGVIQSPRHLIKEKRETATLKCYPIPRHDTVYWYQQGPGQDPQFLISFYEKMQSDKGSIPDRFSAQQFSDYHSELNMSSLELGDSALYFCASSLGGGAGYTFGSGTRLTVV.

The V call is TRBV2, the J call TRBJ2-3; 9 bases agree with TRBD2. Per the germline V gene, CDR1 is SNHLY and CDR2 is FYNNEI. This CDR3 is 16 amino acids long. The V and J ends lost 4 bases and 3 bases, in that order; junction bases with no gene match: 8. The CDR3 region has the DNA TGTGCCAGCAGTGGTCTTGGCGGGAGGGCTACAGATACGCAGTATTTT. It specifies CASSGLGGRATDTQYF.

The chain links TRBV28 to TRBJ1-4; a weak D match, TRBD1 (6 bases). CDR1 MDHEN and CDR2 SYDVKM come from the germline V gene. The CDR3 consists of 13 residues. V lost 8 bases to trimming and J lost 10 bases, with 17 bases between them. The CDR3 DNA reads TGTGCCAGCCAATGGGGGCAGGTCGGAAAACTGTTTTTT. This encodes CASQWGQVGKLFF.

The chain employs TRBV5-5 and TRBJ2-7; 8 nucleotides agree with TRBD2. This CDR3 contains 15 residues. V shed 0 bases, J shed 4 bases, and the junction held 6 bases outside the gene matches. CDR1 is SGHKS, CDR2 YYEKEE, per germline (reference sequence). CDR3 loop: CASSLESGSWYEQYF. CDR3 bases: TGTGCCAGCAGCTTGGAGAGCGGGAGTTGGTACGAGCAGTACTTC. Using reference TRBV5-5 and TRBJ2-7 for the parts outside the CDR3, the full variable domain is DAGVTQSPTHLIKTRGQQVTLRCSPISGHKSVSWYQQVLGQGPQFIFQYYEKEERGRGNFPDRFSARQFPNYSSELNVNALLLGDSALYLCASSLESGSWYEQYFGPGTRLTVT.

The rearrangement links TRBV6-1 to TRBJ2-7; 11 bases are shared with TRBD1. Germline CDR1 is MNHNS and CDR2 is SASEGT. The junction had 8 bases not matched to a gene; V was cut back by 8 bases and J by 2 bases. The CDR3 totals 15 residues. DNA of the CDR3: TGTGCCAGCCTTGGGGGGGGACAGGGGGCCTACGAGCAGTACTTC. Amino acid sequence: CASLGGGQGAYEQYF.